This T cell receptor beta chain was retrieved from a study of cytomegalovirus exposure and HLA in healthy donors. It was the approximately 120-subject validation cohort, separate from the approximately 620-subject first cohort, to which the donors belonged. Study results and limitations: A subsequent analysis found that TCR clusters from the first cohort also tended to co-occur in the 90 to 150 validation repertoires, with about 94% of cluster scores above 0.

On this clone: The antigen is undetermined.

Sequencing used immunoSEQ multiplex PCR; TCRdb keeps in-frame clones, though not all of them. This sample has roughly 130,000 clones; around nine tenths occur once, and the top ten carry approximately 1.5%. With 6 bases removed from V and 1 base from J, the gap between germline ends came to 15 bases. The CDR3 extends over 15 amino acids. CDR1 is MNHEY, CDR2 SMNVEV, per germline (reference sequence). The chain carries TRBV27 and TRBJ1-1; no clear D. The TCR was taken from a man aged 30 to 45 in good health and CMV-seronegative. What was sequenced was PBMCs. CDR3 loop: CASSHQLGRNTEAFF. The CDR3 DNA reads TGTGCCAGCAGCCACCAACTAGGGAGGAACACTGAAGCTTTCTTT.